Below are 23 T cell receptor beta chains sequenced from a single sample in a study of blood T cell repertoires in COVID-19. Sequenced by immunoSEQ multiplex PCR; TCRdb stores in-frame clones only, minus some. The data show about 240,000 clones, with approximately 85% seen just once and approximately 0.8% held by the top ten. Material for sequencing was peripheral blood. The receptors come from a woman in her thirties with acute or convalescent COVID-19.

The CDR3 loop reads CAYNLAGGTYNEQFF. In DNA form, the CDR3 reads TGTGCCTATAATCTAGCGGGAGGGACCTACAATGAGCAGTTCTTC. The chain combines TRBV30 with TRBJ2-1; 12 bases map to TRBD2. The germline V gene encodes CDR1 GTSNPN and CDR2 SVGIG (reference sequence). V shed 7 bases and J 2 bases; nucleotides not matched to a gene: 6. The CDR3 has 15 amino acids.

This chain links TRBV11-2 with TRBJ2-5; weak D call: TRBD2 (6 bases). The CDR3 contains 15 residues. The V gene's germline CDR1 is SGHAT and CDR2 FQNNGV. The ends were cut back, 5 bases at V and 4 bases at J, with 17 bases in the middle. The CDR3, as DNA: TGTGCCAGCAGCGCAGGGACTCTGGTGGGAGAGACCCAGTACTTC. Translation: CASSAGTLVGETQYF.

The chain is built from TRBV6-5 and TRBJ2-1; TRBD2 is a possible D gene (5 bases). The CDR3 length is 14 residues. Trimming cost V 4 bases and J 10 bases, with 17 bases left between them. Germline CDR1 and CDR2: MNHEY and SVGAGI. In nucleotides, the CDR3 is TGTGCCAGCAGTTCGAGGATTTTACGAGGGGAGCAGTTCTTC. This translates into CASSSRILRGEQFF.

This rearrangement joins TRBV18 to TRBJ2-1; D ambiguous. This CDR3 comprises 16 residues. Trimming left V 0 bases short and J 6 bases short, with 15 bases between. Germline V gene data show CDR1 as KGHSH and CDR2 as LQKENI. This chain's CDR3 is CASSPPQAELFNEQFF. The CDR3 DNA reads as TGTGCCAGCTCACCACCGCAAGCTGAACTTTTCAATGAGCAGTTCTTC. Using reference TRBV18 and TRBJ2-1 for the parts outside the CDR3, the full variable domain is NAGVMQNPRHLVRRRGQEARLRCSPMKGHSHVYWYRQLPEEGLKFMVYLQKENIIDESGMPKERFSAEFPKEGPSILRIQQVVRGDSAAYFCASSPPQAELFNEQFFGPGTRLTVL.

The V gene is TRBV19, the J gene TRBJ1-6; unclear D gene. Germline values: CDR1 LNHDA, CDR2 SQIVND (reference sequence). V was cut by 0 bases and J by 10 bases, with 13 bases left in between. The CDR3 has 15 amino acids. The CDR3 loop is CASSIDWSRSSPLHF. The CDR3 nucleotides read TGTGCCAGTAGTATAGACTGGAGCCGAAGCTCACCCCTCCACTTT.

Written as DNA, the CDR3 is TGTGCCAGTCGCGGGAAGGAAAATGAGCAGTTCTTC. The encoded protein is CASRGKENEQFF. The chain links TRBV19 to TRBJ2-1; TRBD2 is a possible D gene (6 bases). V shed 8 bases and J shed 7 bases, with 12 bases lying between them. The CDR3 extends over 12 amino acids. The germline V gene encodes CDR1 LNHDA and CDR2 SQIVND (reference sequence).

This chain joins TRBV6-5 and TRBJ2-7, with D maybe TRBD1 (5 bases). CDR3 size: 15 residues. CDR1 and CDR2 from the germline V gene are MNHEY and SVGAGI. V was pared by 4 bases and J by 3 bases, with 16 bases between. CDR3 in DNA: TGTGCCAGCAGTTTATCAGACAGCCTACTCTACGAGCAGTACTTC. Amino acid sequence: CASSLSDSLLYEQYF.

The table lists this clone with a few counts. This chain uses TRBV4-3 with TRBJ2-1; 12 bases map to TRBD2. The CDR3 covers 17 residues. V lost 1 base and J lost 8; bases outside the gene matches: 9. In germline, CDR1 is LGHNA, CDR2 YSLEER. CDR3 coding DNA: TGCGCCAGCAGCCAAGGGGCTAGGACTAGCGGGATCGATGAGCAGTTCTTC. It is translated as CASSQGARTSGIDEQFF.

This rearrangement joins TRBV27 to TRBJ2-5; TRBD1 is a possible D gene (6 bases). Germline CDR1 and CDR2: MNHEY and SMNVEV (reference sequence). The CDR3 runs to 12 residues. V was cut by 3 bases and J by 5 bases, with 7 bases left in between. The CDR3 loop is CASSFRGETQYF. As DNA, the CDR3 is TGTGCCAGCAGTTTTAGGGGGGAGACCCAGTACTTC.

CDR3 sequence: CSVDAGQGSNQPQHF. The CDR3 DNA reads TGCAGCGTTGACGCAGGACAGGGAAGCAATCAGCCCCAGCATTTT. This chain links TRBV29-1 with TRBJ1-5, with 8 bases aligning to TRBD1. CDR1 is SQVTM and CDR2 is ANQGSEA in the germline V gene. This CDR3 has 15 residues. The J segment lost 1 base and the V segment lost 3 bases, leaving 5 bases of the junction unmatched.

This clone appeared once. The V gene is TRBV9, the J gene TRBJ2-5, with TRBD2 identical over 12 bases. The V and J ends lost 4 bases and 2 bases, in that order; junction bases with no gene match: 6. Germline-derived CDR1 and CDR2 are SGDLS and YYNGEE. This CDR3 spans 16 amino acids. CDR3 in amino acids: CASSLGTSGPQETQYF. The DNA of the CDR3 is TGTGCCAGCAGCTTAGGGACTAGCGGGCCACAAGAGACCCAGTACTTC.

This sequence joins TRBV2 and TRBJ2-1, with 7 bases fitting TRBD1. The CDR3 is 14 residues long. Germline V gives CDR1 SNHLY, CDR2 FYNNEI. V dropped 3 bases and J dropped 5; count of bases not matched to a gene: 4. CDR3 sequence: CASSEKGANNEQFF. In nucleotides, the CDR3 is TGTGCCAGCAGTGAGAAGGGGGCTAACAATGAGCAGTTCTTC.

The V gene is TRBV27, the J gene TRBJ1-4; D uncertain. This CDR3 has 14 amino acids. Per germline, CDR1 MNHEY and CDR2 SMNVEV (reference sequence). V was pared by 4 bases and J by 0 bases, with 6 bases between. This chain's CDR3 is CASSWGATNEKLFF. In DNA, the CDR3 is TGTGCCAGCAGTTGGGGAGCAACTAATGAAAAACTGTTTTTT.

The chain is built from TRBV19 and TRBJ2-6; the match to TRBD1 covers 10 bases. In germline, CDR1 is LNHDA, CDR2 SQIVND (reference sequence). The CDR3 is 19 residues long. Trimming took 4 bases from V and 0 from J; bases not matched to a gene: 9. The DNA for the CDR3 is TGTGCCAGTAGTAGACCGGGACAGGGGCTTCTCTCTGGGGCCAACGTCCTGACTTTC. The encoded protein is CASSRPGQGLLSGANVLTF.

This chain joins TRBV16 and TRBJ1-3; D gene ambiguous. The V gene lost 0 bases and the J gene lost 0 bases, with 9 bases spanning the gap. The CDR3 is 16 amino acids. Germline V gene sequence: CDR1 KGHSY, CDR2 FQNENV. CDR3 sequence reads: CASSQSRQVSGNTIYF. CDR3 DNA sequence: TGTGCCAGCAGCCAATCAAGGCAGGTCTCTGGAAACACCATATATTTT.

This clone showed up just a few times. The J gene is TRBJ2-7, the V gene TRBV2; tentative D call: TRBD2 (6 bases). This CDR3 contains 15 residues. Germline V lookup: CDR1 SNHLY, CDR2 FYNNEI. Trimming removed 6 bases from V and 0 bases from J, with 15 bases in between. CDR3 nucleotide sequence: TGTGCCAGCAGGGAGGGACTTATGAGCTCCTACGAGCAGTACTTC. Protein product: CASREGLMSSYEQYF.

The V call is TRBV3-1 (or the pseudogene TRBV3-2), the J call TRBJ1-3; no reliable D call. The V and J ends lost 6 bases and 3 bases respectively, with 9 bases between them. CDR3 length: 13 amino acids. Germline assignment: CDR1 LGHDT and CDR2 YNNKEL (reference sequence). The CDR3, as DNA: TGTGCCAGCAGTCCCATTTTTGGAAACACCATATATTTT. Translating gives CASSPIFGNTIYF.

The chain has TRBV6-4 and TRBJ2-3; 13 bases are a match to TRBD2. The CDR3 loop spans 18 amino acids. Per germline, CDR1 MRHNA and CDR2 SNTAGT. V shed 5 bases, J shed 0 bases, and the junction held 8 bases outside the gene matches. CDR3 DNA: TGTGCCAGCAGTCCTCGACTAGCGGGAGGCGTTAGCACAGATACGCAGTATTTT. Encoded protein: CASSPRLAGGVSTDTQYF.

The V call is TRBV5-1, the J call TRBJ2-6; 8 nucleotides agree with TRBD1. The V gene's germline CDR1 is SGHRS and CDR2 YFSETQ. V lost 4 bases, J lost 0 bases, and 9 bases stayed unmatched. CDR3 length equals 18 residues. This CDR3 is CASSGQGATYSGANVLTF. The CDR3 nucleotides are TGCGCCAGCAGCGGCCAGGGGGCTACTTACTCTGGGGCCAACGTCCTGACTTTC.

The chain uses TRBV29-1 and TRBJ1-2; 8 bases fit TRBD1. Germline CDR1 SQVTM, CDR2 ANQGSEA. Trimming at V came to 6 bases and at J to 5 bases, leaving 14 bases not matched to a gene. This CDR3 has 15 amino acids. The CDR3 nucleotides are TGCAGCGTGACGCAGGTTCCGACAGGGGTTTATGGCTACACCTTC. It is translated as CSVTQVPTGVYGYTF.

This sequence joins TRBV5-1 and TRBJ2-1, with D possibly being TRBD2 (6 bases). The CDR3 is 19 amino acids. V was shortened by 0 bases and J by 3 bases, with 22 bases between the two germline ends. Germline V CDR1 and CDR2: SGHRS, YFSETQ. The CDR3 loop is CASSLVPPPLASDYNEQFF. The CDR3 DNA reads TGCGCCAGCAGCTTGGTTCCCCCCCCTCTAGCGTCCGACTACAATGAGCAGTTCTTC.

The chain combines TRBV15 with TRBJ2-1, with 12 nucleotides matching TRBD2. V shed 4 bases, J shed 9 bases, and the junction held 4 bases outside the gene matches. The germline gives CDR1 LNHNV, CDR2 YYDKDF (reference sequence). This CDR3 region has 14 residues. CDR3 coding DNA: TGTGCCACCAGCATTACTAGCGGGAGGATTGAGCAGTTCTTC. Protein product: CATSITSGRIEQFF. Looking up the rest from reference TRBV15 and TRBJ2-1 gives the full variable domain: DAMVIQNPRYQVTQFGKPVTLSCSQTLNHNVMYWYQQKSSQAPKLLFHYYDKDFNNEADTPDNFQSRRPNTSFCFLDIRSPGLGDTAMYLCATSITSGRIEQFFGPGTRLTVL.

The chain uses TRBV7-2 and TRBJ2-5, with TRBD2 as a possible D gene (6 bases). The ends were cut back, 5 bases at V and 2 bases at J, with 18 bases in the middle. Germline CDR1 is SGHTA and CDR2 is FQGNSA. The CDR3 covers 16 residues. The CDR3 region is CASSTYMFGGQETQYF. In nucleotides, the CDR3 is TGTGCCAGCAGCACTTACATGTTTGGGGGGCAAGAGACCCAGTACTTC.